This T cell receptor beta chain was sequenced in a study of CD8+ T cells in alopecia areata. Treatment described: oral pan-JAK inhibitor, 5-10 mg twice daily. cDNA serving as the sequencing template came from extracted, reverse transcribed RNA. This table comes from immunoSEQ multiplex PCR, and its TCRdb copy is limited to in-frame clones, with some not included. The sample lists 150,000 to 200,000 clones, around three fifths occurring once. The V gene lost 1 base and the J gene lost 5 bases, with 9 bases spanning the gap. This CDR3 is 13 amino acids long. Germline CDR1 is SGHTA and CDR2 is FQGNSA. The chain carries TRBV7-2 and TRBJ2-7; D possibly corresponds to TRBD1 (5 bases). Sequences were derived from CD8+ T cells sorted from blood, sampled at week 24, from a patient treated with tofacitinib. This receptor was obtained from a human donor with alopecia areata. This chain's CDR3 is CASSLGGADEQYF. DNA for the CDR3: TGTGCCAGCAGCTTAGGTGGGGCCGACGAGCAGTACTTC.